This paragraph covers one T cell receptor (beta chain) sequence. Sequencing of TCR beta, carried out with a high-throughput approach, was applied to CD8+ and CD4+ T cells from the blood. Healthy donors were controls matched for age and sex. While CD8+ and CD4+ T cells were isolated negatively, TEMRA cells were enriched by FACS. The data were obtained in a study of CD8 T cells in Susac syndrome. Roughly 0.45 to 1 ug RNA was reverse transcribed with random hexamers. The authors amplified TCR beta CDR3 across 54 Vbeta and 13 Jbeta using immunoSEQ multiplex PCR. Using its own MiXCR run on the immunoSEQ multiplex PCR reads, TCRdb lists one record per CDR3 protein. The data hold fewer than 200,000 distinct CDR3 sequences, with over 85% observed a single time. Trimming removed 3 bases from V and 2 bases from J; junction bases left unmatched: 0. Germline V gene data show CDR1 as LNHDA and CDR2 as SQIVND (reference sequence). The CDR3 extends over 13 amino acids.

This chain uses TRBV19 with TRBJ2-5; 7 bases are shared with TRBD2. The source material was CD4+ T cells from PBMCs. The clonotype comes from a human donor in good health. The CDR3 DNA follows: TGTGCCAGTAGTATTAGCGGGCAAGAGACCCAGTACTTC. Amino acid sequence: CASSISGQETQYF.